This T cell receptor beta chain was captured in a study of CD8+ T cells in alopecia areata. Study details: It was oral tofacitinib, at 5 to 10 mg twice daily, that treated patients received. Severity among treated patients was scored by the percentage of scalp area affected.

The V gene lost 5 bases and the J gene lost 1 base, with 0 bases spanning the gap. Per the germline V gene, CDR1 is MNHNY and CDR2 is SVGAGI (reference sequence). The CDR3 runs 11 residues. The treatment was: oral pan-JAK inhibitor, 5-10 mg twice daily. RNA, once extracted, was reverse transcribed into cDNA for use as the sequencing template. Assay used: immunoSEQ multiplex PCR; TCRdb lists only in-frame clones, some missing. Seen here are 150,000 to 200,000 clones, around 60% observed once, and the top ten hold 13% to 15%. Sequencing was performed on CD4+ T cells sorted from blood, taken at week 24, from a patient treated with tofacitinib. J is TRBJ1-5 and V is TRBV6-6; D is uncertain. This receptor was obtained from a human donor with alopecia areata. The CDR3 is CASSSNQPQHF. In DNA, the CDR3 is TGTGCCAGCAGTAGCAATCAGCCCCAGCATTTT.